This is a list of T cell receptor beta chains from one sample in a study of beta chain features in type 1 diabetes. Method: immunoSEQ multiplex PCR; TCRdb's copy keeps in-frame clones and lacks some. This sample has more than 150,000 clones, with less than 15% found just once. The sample taken for sequencing was central memory CD4+ T cells from blood. These receptors were taken from a young woman in good health. Both conserved end residues are part of each CDR3. The order of the fields is J gene, V gene, D gene, CDR3 protein. A D gene is named only where the DNA matches it firmly.

>TRBJ1-5|TRBV7-2|TRBD1
CASSLGTGNQPQHF
>TRBJ2-1|TRBV27|TRBD1
CASSWDRATYNEQFF
>TRBJ1-5|TRBV30|.
CAWSVRGVSNQPQHF
>TRBJ2-1|TRBV19|.
CASSPRTGLSDEQFF
>TRBJ1-4|TRBV7-2|.
CASSIGHINEKLFF
>TRBJ2-3|TRBV29-1|TRBD2
CSVPPGLAGASTDTQYF
>TRBJ2-2|TRBV9|.
CASSVKDRNTGELFF
>TRBJ2-3|TRBV5-1|.
CASSLEGRDTQYF
>TRBJ2-3|TRBV29-1|TRBD2
CSVESGIGPDTQYF
>TRBJ1-2|TRBV27|.
CASRGEDDLNYGYTF
>TRBJ2-6|TRBV28|.
CASSFVAGWHGANVLTF
>TRBJ2-2|TRBV5-1|TRBD2
CASSPGWGLAGVPGELFF
>TRBJ2-7|TRBV13|TRBD1
CASSHDRASYEQYF
>TRBJ2-4|TRBV18|.
CASSTNKGVKNIQYF
>TRBJ1-3|TRBV30|.
CAWSVIGGNTIYF
>TRBJ2-7|TRBV2|.
CASREQGYEQYF
>TRBJ1-2|TRBV29-1|TRBD1
CSVAGQGNYGYTF
>TRBJ2-1|TRBV7-9|TRBD2
CASSRTAGGVRNEQFF
>TRBJ2-3|TRBV5-1|TRBD2
CASSLSPRLAGTDTQYF
>TRBJ2-7|TRBV5-1|.
CASSRDWIPGYEQYF
>TRBJ1-1|TRBV6-5|TRBD1
CASSTGGQGYTEAFF
>TRBJ2-5|TRBV9|.
CASSLTISRQETQYF
>TRBJ2-7|TRBV9|TRBD2
CASSVPSGPYEQYF
>TRBJ2-5|TRBV5-4|.
CASSFGTGQETQYF
>TRBJ1-5|TRBV30|.
CAWSPRGGPNQPQHF
>TRBJ2-2|TRBV28|.
CASRLSGNTGELFF
>TRBJ2-5|TRBV5-6|.
CASSRTQETQYF
>TRBJ2-4|TRBV7-9|.
CASSSTGDIQYF
>TRBJ1-1|TRBV29-1|TRBD1
CSVETGQGRTEAFF
>TRBJ2-7|TRBV2|.
CARGGQSSYEQYF
>TRBJ2-7|TRBV5-1|TRBD2
CASSWTTSGRSYEQYF
>TRBJ1-1|TRBV11-1|TRBD1
CASSSRTGRDTEAFF
>TRBJ1-2|TRBV19|.
CASSPNGAGAYGYTF
>TRBJ2-4|TRBV29-1|TRBD1
CSVGRQGAKNIQYF
>TRBJ2-1|TRBV28|.
CASSPLDSINEQFF
>TRBJ1-2|TRBV5-6|.
CASSLIVSNYGYTF
>TRBJ1-5|TRBV6-5|TRBD1
CASRTRGNQPQHF
>TRBJ2-2|TRBV2|.
CASRHGTGELFF
>TRBJ2-1|TRBV10-3|.
CAISDFGSGSYNEQFF
>TRBJ2-1|TRBV7-9|.
CASSQMGGRDEQFF
>TRBJ2-7|TRBV7-8|TRBD2
CASSLGASGRFMDEQYF
>TRBJ2-1|TRBV5-1|.
CASSWASGRDEQFF
>TRBJ2-1|TRBV29-1|TRBD2
CSVALTSGSYNEQFF
>TRBJ2-7|TRBV7-2|.
CASSLEQWSYEQYF
>TRBJ2-7|TRBV25-1|TRBD2
CASSEGTSGRSPYEQYF
>TRBJ1-1|TRBV30|TRBD1
CAWNRGLLGRTEAFF
>TRBJ2-7|TRBV7-2|.
CASSLPRASVSYEQYF
>TRBJ1-5|TRBV6-6|TRBD1
CASSYRTGVINQPQHF
>TRBJ2-7|TRBV7-6|.
CASSLAAAYEQYF
>TRBJ2-1|TRBV9|.
CASTRDSYNEQFF
>TRBJ1-2|TRBV29-1|.
CSVDTTFNGYTF
>TRBJ2-7|TRBV5-1|.
CASSFGEDGGEQYF
>TRBJ2-3|TRBV7-9|.
CASSPQASTDTQYF
>TRBJ1-1|TRBV11-2|.
CASSLRQLNTEAFF
>TRBJ2-2|TRBV29-1|.
CSSGHPNTGELFF
>TRBJ2-1|TRBV5-1|TRBD1
CASSLLGQGYNEQFF
>TRBJ2-1|TRBV5-1|TRBD1
CASSFGGQTYNEQFF